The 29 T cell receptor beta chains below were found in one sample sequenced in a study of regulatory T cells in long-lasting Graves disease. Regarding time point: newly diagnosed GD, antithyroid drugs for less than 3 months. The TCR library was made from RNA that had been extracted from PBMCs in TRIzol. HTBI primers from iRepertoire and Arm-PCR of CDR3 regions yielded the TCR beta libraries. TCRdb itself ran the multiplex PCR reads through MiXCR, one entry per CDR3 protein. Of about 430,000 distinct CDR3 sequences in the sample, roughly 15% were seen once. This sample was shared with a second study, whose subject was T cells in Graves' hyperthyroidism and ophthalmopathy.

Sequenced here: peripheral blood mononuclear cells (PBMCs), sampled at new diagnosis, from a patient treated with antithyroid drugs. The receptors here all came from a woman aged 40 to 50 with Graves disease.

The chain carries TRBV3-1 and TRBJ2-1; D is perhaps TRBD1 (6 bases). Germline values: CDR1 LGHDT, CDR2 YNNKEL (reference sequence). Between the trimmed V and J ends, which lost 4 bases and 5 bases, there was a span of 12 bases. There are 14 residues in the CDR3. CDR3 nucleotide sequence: TGTGCCAGCAGCCCCGGACAGACTAACAATGAGCAGTTCTTC. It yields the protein CASSPGQTNNEQFF.

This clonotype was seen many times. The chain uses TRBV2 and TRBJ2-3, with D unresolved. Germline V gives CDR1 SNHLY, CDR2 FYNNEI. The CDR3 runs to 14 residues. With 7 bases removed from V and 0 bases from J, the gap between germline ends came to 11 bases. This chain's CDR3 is CASKQLPSTDTQYF. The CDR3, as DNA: TGTGCCAGCAAGCAGTTGCCTAGCACAGATACGCAGTATTTT.

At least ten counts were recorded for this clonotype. CDR3 amino acids: CAWSVVRDTQYF. The CDR3 nucleotides read TGTGCCTGGAGTGTAGTTAGGGATACGCAGTATTTT. The chain links TRBV30 to TRBJ2-3; unclear D gene. Per germline, CDR1 GTSNPN and CDR2 SVGIG (reference sequence). The CDR3 is made up of 12 amino acids. Trimming pared 0 bases from V and 6 bases from J, leaving 7 bases between.

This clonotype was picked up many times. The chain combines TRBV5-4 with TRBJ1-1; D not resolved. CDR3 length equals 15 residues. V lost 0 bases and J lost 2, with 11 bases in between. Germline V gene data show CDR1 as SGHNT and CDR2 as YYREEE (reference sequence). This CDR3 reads CASSLDRQFNTEAFF. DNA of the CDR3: TGTGCCAGCAGCTTGGACCGGCAGTTTAACACTGAAGCTTTCTTT.

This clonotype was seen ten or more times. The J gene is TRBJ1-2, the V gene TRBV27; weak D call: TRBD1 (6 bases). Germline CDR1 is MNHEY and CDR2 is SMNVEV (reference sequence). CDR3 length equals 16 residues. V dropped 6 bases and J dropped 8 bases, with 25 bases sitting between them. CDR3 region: CASSQLGGQLLWGYTF. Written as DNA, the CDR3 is TGTGCCAGCAGCCAACTAGGGGGTCAACTCCTTTGGGGCTACACCTTC.

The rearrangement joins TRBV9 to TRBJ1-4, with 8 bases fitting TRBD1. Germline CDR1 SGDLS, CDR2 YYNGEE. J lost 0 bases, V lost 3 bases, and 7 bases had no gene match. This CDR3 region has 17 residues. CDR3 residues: CASSGDRGSATNEKLFF. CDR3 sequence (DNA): TGTGCCAGCAGCGGCGACAGGGGCTCTGCAACTAATGAAAAACTGTTTTTT.

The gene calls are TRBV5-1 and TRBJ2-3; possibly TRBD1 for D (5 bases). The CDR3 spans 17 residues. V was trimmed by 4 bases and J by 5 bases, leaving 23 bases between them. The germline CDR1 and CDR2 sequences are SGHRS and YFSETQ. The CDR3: CASSPLGQDKTEDTQYF. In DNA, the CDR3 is TGCGCCAGCAGCCCCCTCGGGCAGGACAAAACGGAAGATACGCAGTATTTT. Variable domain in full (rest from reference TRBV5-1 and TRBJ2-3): KAGVTQTPRYLIKTRGQQVTLSCSPISGHRSVSWYQQTPGQGLQFLFEYFSETQRNKGNFPGRFSGRQFSNSRSEMNVSTLELGDSALYLCASSPLGQDKTEDTQYFGPGTRLTVL.

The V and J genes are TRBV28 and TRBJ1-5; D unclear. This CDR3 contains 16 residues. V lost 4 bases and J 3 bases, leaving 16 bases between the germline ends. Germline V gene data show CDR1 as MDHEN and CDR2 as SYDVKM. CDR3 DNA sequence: TGTGCCAGCAGTTACTATCCCCGGAGCTCCAATCAGCCCCAGCATTTT. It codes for CASSYYPRSSNQPQHF.

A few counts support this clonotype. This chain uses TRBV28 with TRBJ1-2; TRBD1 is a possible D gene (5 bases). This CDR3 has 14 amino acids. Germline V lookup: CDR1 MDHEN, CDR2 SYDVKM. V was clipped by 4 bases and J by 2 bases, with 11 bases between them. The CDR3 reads CASSSVQENYGYTF. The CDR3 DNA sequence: TGTGCCAGCAGTTCGGTACAGGAGAACTATGGCTACACCTTC.

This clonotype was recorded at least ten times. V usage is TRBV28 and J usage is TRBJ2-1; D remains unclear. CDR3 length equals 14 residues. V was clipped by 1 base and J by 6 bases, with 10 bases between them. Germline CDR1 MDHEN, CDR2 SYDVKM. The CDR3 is CASSLFNGPNEQFF. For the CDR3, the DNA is TGTGCCAGCAGTTTATTTAACGGGCCCAATGAGCAGTTCTTC.

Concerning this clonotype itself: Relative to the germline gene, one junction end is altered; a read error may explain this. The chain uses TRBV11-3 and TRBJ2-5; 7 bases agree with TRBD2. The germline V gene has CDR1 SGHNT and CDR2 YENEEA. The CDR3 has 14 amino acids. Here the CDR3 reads CVSSLRLAEETQYF. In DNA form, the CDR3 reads TGTGTCAGCAGCTTACGGCTAGCGGAAGAGACCCAGTACTTC.

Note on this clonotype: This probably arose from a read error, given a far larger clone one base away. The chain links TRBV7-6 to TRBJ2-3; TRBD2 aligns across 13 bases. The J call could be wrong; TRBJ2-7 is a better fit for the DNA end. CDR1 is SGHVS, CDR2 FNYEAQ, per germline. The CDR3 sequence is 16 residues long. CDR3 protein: CASSLESGLAGEEQYF. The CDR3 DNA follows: TGTGCCAGCAGCTTAGAGTCTGGACTAGCGGGAGAGGAGCAGTACTTC.

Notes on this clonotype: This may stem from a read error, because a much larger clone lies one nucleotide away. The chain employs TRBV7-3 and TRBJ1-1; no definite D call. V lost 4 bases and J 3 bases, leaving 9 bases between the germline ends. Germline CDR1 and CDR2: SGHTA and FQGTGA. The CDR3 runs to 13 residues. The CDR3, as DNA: TGTGCCAGCAGCTCACAGAGGGACACTGAAGCTTTCTTT. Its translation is CASSSQRDTEAFF.

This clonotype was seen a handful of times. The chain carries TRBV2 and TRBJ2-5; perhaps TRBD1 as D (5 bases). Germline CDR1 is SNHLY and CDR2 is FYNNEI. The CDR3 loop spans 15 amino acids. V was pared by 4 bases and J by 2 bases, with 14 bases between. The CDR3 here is CASSGPTVNQETQYF. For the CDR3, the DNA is TGTGCCAGCAGTGGTCCGACAGTTAATCAAGAGACCCAGTACTTC.

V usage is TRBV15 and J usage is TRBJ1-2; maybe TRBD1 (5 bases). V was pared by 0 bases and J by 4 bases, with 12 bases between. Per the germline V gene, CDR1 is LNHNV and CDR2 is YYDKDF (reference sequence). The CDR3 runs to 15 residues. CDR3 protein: CATSRDPGKIYGYTF. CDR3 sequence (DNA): TGTGCCACCAGCAGAGATCCAGGGAAGATCTATGGCTACACCTTC.

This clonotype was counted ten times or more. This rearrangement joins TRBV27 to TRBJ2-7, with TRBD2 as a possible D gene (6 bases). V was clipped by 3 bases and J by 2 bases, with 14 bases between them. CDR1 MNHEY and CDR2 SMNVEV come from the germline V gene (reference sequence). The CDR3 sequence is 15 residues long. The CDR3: CASSFGLAPTYEQYF. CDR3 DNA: TGTGCCAGCAGTTTTGGGCTAGCGCCTACCTACGAGCAGTACTTC.

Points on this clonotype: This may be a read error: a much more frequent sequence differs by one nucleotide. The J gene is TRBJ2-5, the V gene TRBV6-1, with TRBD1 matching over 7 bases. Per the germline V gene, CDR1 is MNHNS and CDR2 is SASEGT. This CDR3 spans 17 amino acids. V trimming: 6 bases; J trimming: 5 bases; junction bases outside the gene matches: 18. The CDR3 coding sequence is TGTGCCAGCAGCGGGACAGTGGGATGGGAGTACCGGGAGACCCAGTACTTC. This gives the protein CASSGTVGWEYRETQYF.

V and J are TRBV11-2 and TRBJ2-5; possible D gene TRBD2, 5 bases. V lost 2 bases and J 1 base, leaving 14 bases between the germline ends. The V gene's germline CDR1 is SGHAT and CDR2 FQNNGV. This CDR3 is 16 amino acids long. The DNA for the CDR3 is TGTGCCAGCAGCTTATCGGTCGGGGTTAGCCAAGAGACCCAGTACTTC. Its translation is CASSLSVGVSQETQYF.

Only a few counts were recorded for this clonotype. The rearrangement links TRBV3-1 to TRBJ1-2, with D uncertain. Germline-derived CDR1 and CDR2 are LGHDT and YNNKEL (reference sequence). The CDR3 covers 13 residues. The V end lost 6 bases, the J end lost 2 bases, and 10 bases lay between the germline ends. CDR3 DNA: TGTGCCAGCAGTCGGGAGGGAAACTATGGCTACACCTTC. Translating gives CASSREGNYGYTF.

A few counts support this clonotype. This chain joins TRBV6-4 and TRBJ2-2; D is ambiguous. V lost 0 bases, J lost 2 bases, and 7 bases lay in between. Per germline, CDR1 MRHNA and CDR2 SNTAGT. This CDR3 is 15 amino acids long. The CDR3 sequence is CASSDSGVNTGELFF. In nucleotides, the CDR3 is TGTGCCAGCAGTGACTCTGGGGTAAACACCGGGGAGCTGTTTTTT.

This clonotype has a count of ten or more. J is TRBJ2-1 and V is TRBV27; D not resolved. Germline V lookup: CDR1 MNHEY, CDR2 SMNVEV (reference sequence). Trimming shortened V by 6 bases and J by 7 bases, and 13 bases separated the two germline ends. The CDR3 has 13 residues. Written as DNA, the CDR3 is TGTGCCAGCAGGAGCTCTATTGGGAATGAGCAGTTCTTC. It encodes CASRSSIGNEQFF.

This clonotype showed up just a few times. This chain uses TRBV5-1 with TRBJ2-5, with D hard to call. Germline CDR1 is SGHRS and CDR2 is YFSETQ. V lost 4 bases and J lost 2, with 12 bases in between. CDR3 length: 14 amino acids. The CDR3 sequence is CASSDRPQQETQYF. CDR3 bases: TGCGCCAGCAGCGATCGGCCGCAACAAGAGACCCAGTACTTC.

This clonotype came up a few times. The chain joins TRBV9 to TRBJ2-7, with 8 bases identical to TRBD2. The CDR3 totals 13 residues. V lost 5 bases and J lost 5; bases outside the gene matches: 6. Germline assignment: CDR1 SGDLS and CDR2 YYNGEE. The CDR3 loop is CASSDTSGNEQYF. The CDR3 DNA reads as TGTGCCAGCAGTGACACTAGCGGAAACGAGCAGTACTTC.

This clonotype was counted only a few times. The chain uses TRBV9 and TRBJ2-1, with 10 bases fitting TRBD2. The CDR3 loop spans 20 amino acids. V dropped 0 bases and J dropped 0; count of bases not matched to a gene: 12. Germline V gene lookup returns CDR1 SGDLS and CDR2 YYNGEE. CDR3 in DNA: TGTGCCAGCAGCGTAGCGGTACTAGCGGGAATACCTAGCTCCTACAATGAGCAGTTCTTC. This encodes CASSVAVLAGIPSSYNEQFF.

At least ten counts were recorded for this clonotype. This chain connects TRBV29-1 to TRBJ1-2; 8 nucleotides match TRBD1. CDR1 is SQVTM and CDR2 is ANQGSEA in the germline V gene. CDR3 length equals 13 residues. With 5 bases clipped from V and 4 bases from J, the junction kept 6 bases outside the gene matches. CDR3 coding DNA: TGCAGCGTTTCGGACAGGGATGGCTATGGCTACACCTTC. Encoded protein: CSVSDRDGYGYTF.

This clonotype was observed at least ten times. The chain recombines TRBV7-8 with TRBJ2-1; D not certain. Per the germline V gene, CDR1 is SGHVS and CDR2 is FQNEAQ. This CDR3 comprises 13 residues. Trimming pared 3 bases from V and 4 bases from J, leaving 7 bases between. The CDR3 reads CASSFLAYNEQFF. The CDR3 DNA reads TGTGCCAGCAGCTTTTTAGCTTACAATGAGCAGTTCTTC.

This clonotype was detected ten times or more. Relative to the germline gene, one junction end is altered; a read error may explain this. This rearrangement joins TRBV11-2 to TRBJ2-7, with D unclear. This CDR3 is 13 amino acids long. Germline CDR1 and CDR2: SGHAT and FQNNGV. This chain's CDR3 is CASSQDYGYEQYF. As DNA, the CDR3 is TGCGCCAGCAGCCAAGATTACGGCTACGAGCAGTACTTC.

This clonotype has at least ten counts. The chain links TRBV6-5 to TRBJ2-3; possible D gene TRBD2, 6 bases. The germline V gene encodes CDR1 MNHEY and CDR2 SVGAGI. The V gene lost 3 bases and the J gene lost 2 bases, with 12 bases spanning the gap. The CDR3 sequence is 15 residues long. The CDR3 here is CASSYYSGSTDTQYF. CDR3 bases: TGTGCCAGCAGTTATTATAGCGGTTCCACAGATACGCAGTATTTT.

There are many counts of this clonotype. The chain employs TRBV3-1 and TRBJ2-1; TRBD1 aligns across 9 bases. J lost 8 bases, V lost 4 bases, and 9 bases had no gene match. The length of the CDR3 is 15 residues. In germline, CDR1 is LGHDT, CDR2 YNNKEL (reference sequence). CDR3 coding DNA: TGTGCCAGCAGCCGAACCGGGACAGGGATCGATGAGCAGTTCTTC. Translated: CASSRTGTGIDEQFF.